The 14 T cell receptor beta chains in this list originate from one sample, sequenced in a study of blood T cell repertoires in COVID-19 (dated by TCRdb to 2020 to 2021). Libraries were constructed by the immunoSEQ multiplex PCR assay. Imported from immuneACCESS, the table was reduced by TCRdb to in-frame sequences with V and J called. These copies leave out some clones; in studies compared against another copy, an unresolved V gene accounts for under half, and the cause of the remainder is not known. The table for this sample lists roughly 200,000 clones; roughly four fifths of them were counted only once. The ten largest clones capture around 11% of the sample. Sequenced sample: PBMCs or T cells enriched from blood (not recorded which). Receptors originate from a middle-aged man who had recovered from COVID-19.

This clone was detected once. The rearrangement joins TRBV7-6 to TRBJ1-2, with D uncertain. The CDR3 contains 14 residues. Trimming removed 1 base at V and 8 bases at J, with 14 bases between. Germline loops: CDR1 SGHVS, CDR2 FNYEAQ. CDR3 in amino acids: CASSLDSSYAGYTF. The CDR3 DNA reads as TGTGCCAGCAGCTTAGACTCAAGCTATGCCGGCTACACCTTC.

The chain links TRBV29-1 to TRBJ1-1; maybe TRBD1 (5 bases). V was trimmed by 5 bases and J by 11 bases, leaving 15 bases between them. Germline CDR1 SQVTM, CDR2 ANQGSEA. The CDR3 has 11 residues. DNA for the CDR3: TGCAGCGTTTATAGGGGTTTGGAGGCTTTCTTT. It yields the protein CSVYRGLEAFF.

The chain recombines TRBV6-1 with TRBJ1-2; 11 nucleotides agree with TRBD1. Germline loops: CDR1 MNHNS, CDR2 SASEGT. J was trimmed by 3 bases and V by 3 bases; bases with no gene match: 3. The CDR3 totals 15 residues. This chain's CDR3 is CASSEWTGGHYGYTF. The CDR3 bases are TGTGCCAGCAGTGAGTGGACAGGGGGCCACTATGGCTACACCTTC.

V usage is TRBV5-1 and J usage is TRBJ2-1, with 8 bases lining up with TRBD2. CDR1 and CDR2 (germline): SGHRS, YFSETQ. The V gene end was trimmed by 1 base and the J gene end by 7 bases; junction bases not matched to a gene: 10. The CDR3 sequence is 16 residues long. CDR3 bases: TGCGCCAGCAGCTTGAACCCGAGCGGGAGTTATAATGAGCAGTTCTTC. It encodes CASSLNPSGSYNEQFF.

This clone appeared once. CDR3 amino acids: CASSLPPGQRHGGELFF. The CDR3 DNA sequence: TGCGCCAGCAGCTTGCCCCCGGGACAGAGGCATGGAGGGGAGCTGTTTTTT. This chain joins TRBV5-1 and TRBJ2-2; 7 bases fit TRBD1. V shed 1 base and J 8 bases; nucleotides not matched to a gene: 14. The CDR3 runs 17 residues. Per germline, CDR1 SGHRS and CDR2 YFSETQ.

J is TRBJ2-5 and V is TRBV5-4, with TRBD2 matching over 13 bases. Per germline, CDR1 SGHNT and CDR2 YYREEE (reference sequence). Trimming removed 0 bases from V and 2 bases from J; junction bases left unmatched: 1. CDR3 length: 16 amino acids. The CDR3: CASSLGLAGGQETQYF. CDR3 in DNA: TGTGCCAGCAGCTTGGGACTAGCGGGAGGACAAGAGACCCAGTACTTC.

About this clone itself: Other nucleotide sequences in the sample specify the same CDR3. The CDR3 loop is CASSPGTGGQPQHF. CDR3 coding DNA: TGTGCCAGCAGCCCCGGGACAGGGGGACAGCCCCAGCATTTT. The chain links TRBV9 to TRBJ1-5; TRBD1 matches at 11 bases. This CDR3 has 14 amino acids. Germline trimming cut 4 bases from V and 7 bases from J; bases unmatched to any gene: 4. In germline, CDR1 is SGDLS, CDR2 YYNGEE.

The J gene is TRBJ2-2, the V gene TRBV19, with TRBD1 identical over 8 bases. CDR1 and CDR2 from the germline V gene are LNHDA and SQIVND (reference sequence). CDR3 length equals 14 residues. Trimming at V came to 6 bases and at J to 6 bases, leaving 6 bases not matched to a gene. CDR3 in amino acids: CASRSGGSAGELFF. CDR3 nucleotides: TGTGCCAGTAGGTCAGGGGGCTCGGCCGGGGAGCTGTTTTTT.

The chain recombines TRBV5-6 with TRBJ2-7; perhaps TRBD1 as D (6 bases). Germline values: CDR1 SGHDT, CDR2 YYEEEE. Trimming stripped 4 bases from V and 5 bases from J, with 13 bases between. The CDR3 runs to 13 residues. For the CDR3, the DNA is TGTGCCAGCAGCCCGCAGGGGTTTGACGAGCAGTACTTC. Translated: CASSPQGFDEQYF.

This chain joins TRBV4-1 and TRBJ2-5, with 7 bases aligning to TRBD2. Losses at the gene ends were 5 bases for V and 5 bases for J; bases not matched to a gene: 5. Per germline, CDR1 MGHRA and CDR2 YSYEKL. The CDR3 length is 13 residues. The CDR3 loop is CASSLGREETQYF. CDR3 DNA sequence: TGCGCCAGCAGCTTAGGGAGGGAGGAGACCCAGTACTTC.

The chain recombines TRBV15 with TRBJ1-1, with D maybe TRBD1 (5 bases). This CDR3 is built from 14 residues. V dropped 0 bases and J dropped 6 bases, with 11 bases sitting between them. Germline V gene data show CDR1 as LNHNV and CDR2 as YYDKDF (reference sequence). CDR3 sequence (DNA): TGTGCCACCAGCAGAGACTCGGGGGGACCTGAAGCTTTCTTT. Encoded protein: CATSRDSGGPEAFF.

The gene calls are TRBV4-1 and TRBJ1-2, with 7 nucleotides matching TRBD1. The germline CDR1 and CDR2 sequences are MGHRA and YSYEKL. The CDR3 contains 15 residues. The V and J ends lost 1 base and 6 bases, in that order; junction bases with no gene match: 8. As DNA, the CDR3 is TGCGCCAGCAGCCAAGTTACAGGGGAGATCGATGGCTACACCTTC. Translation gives CASSQVTGEIDGYTF.

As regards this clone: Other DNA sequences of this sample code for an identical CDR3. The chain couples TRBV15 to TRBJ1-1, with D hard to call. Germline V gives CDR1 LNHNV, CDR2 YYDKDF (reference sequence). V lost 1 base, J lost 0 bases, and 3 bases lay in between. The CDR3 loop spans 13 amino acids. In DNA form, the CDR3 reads TGTGCCACCAGCAGAGCGGTGAACACTGAAGCTTTCTTT. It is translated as CATSRAVNTEAFF.

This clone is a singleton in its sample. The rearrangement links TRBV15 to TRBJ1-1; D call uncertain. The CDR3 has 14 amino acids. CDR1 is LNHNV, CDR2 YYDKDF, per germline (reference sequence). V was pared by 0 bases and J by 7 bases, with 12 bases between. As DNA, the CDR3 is TGTGCCACCAGCAGAGATTCCCCACGGGATGAAGCTTTCTTT. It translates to CATSRDSPRDEAFF.